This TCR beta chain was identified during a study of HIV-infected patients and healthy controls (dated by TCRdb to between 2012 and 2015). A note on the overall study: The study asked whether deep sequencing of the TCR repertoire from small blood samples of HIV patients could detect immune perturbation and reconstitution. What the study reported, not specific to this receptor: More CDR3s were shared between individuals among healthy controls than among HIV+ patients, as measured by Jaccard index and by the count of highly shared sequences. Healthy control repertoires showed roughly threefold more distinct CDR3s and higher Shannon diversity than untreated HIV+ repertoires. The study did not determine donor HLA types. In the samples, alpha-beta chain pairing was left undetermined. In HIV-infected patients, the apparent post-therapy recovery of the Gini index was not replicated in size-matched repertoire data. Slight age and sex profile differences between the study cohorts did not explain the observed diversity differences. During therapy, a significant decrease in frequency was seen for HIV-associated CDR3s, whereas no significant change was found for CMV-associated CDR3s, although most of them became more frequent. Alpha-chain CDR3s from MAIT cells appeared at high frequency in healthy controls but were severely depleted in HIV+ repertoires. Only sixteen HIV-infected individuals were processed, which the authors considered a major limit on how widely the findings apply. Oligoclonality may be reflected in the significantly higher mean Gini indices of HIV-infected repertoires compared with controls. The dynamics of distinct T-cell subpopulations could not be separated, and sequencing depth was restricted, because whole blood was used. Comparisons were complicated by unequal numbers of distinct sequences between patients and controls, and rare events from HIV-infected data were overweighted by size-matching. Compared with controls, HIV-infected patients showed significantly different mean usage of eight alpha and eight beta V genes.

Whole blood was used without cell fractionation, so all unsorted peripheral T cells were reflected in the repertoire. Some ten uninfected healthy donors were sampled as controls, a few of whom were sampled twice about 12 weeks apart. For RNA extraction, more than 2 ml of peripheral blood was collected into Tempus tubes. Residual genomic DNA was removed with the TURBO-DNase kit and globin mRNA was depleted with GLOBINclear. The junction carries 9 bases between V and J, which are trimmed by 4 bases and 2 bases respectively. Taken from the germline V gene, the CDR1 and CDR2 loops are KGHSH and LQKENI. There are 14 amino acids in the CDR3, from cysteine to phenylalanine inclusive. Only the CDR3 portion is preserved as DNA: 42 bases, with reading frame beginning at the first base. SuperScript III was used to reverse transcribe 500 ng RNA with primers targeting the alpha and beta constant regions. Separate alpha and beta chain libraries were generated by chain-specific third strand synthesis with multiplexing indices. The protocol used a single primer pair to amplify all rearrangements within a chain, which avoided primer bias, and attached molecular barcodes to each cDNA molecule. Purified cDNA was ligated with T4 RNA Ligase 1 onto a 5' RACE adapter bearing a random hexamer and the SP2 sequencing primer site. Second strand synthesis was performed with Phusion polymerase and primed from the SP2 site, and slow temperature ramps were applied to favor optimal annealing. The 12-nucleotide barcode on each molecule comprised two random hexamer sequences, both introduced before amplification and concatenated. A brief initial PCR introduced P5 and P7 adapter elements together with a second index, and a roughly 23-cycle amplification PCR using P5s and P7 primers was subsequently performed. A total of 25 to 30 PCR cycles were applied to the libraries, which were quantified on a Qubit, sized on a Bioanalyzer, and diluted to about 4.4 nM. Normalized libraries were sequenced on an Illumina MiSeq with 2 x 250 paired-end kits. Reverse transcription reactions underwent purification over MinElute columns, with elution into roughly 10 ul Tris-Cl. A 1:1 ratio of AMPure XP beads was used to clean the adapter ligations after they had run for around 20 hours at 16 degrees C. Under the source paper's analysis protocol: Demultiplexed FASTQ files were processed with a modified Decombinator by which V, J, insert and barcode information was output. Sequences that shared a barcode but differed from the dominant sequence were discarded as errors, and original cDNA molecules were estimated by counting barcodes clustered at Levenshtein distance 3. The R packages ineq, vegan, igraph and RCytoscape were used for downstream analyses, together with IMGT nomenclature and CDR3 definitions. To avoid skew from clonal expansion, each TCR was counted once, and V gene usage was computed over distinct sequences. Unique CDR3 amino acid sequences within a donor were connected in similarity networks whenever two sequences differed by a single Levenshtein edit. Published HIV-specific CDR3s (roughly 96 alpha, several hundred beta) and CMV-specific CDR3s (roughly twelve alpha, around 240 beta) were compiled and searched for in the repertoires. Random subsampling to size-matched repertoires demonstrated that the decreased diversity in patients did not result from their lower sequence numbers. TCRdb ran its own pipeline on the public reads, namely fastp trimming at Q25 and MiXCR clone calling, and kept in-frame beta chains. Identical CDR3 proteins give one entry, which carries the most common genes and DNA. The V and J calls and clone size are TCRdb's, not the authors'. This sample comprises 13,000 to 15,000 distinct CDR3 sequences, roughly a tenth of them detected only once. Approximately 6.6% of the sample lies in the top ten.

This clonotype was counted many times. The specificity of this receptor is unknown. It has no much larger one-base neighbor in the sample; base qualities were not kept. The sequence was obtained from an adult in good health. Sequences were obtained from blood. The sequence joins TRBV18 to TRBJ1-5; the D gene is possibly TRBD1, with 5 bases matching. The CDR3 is CASSLQGGNQPQHF. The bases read TGTGCCAGCTCACTTCAGGGAGGCAATCAGCCCCAGCATTTT.